The present entry profiles one T cell receptor (beta chain) with its context. These data are taken from a study of blood T cell repertoires in COVID-19. Across the study: Whether acute or convalescent, the COVID-19 samples came from the United States, Italy and Spain. In each case, the material was cDNA or gDNA derived from T cells, B-cell-depleted T cells, or PBMCs.

Seattle's enrolled individuals joined amid active infection and were then monitored longitudinally. As processed by the authors: Amplification of reference gene primers provided the estimated nucleated cell counts. Sequencing was performed with immunoSEQ multiplex PCR; in TCRdb, only in-frame clones are kept and a portion is missing. Clone size and the V and J calls come from that table; the DNA yielded D and trimming. The sample carries about 160,000 clones, 75% to 85% recorded once. V shed 10 bases and J shed 2 bases, with 12 bases lying between them. The CDR3 has 12 amino acids. Sequenced sample: peripheral blood. The rearrangement links TRBV12-3 or TRBV12-4 to TRBJ2-7; tentatively, D is TRBD2 (6 bases). The TCR sequence derives from a woman aged 60-75 years with COVID-19, enrolled during active disease. The chain's CDR3 is CATSGGTYEQYF. Written as DNA, the CDR3 is TGTGCCACCTCGGGCGGGACCTACGAGCAGTACTTC.